The next 18 T cell receptor beta chains were all read from a single sample in a study of blood T cell repertoires in COVID-19. The protocol was immunoSEQ multiplex PCR, while the TCRdb copy is restricted to in-frame clones and leaves out a portion. Among about 270,000 clones, over 70% were seen once, and the ten largest hold approximately 5.3%. The sample consisted of peripheral blood. All receptors come from a man older than 75 with acute or convalescent COVID-19.

The chain is built from TRBV6-1 and TRBJ2-2; D remains unclear. Looked up from germline, CDR1 is MNHNS and CDR2 is SASEGT. The CDR3 totals 16 residues. V was trimmed by 2 bases and J by 5 bases, leaving 15 bases between them. The CDR3 coding sequence is TGTGCCAGCAGTGAAATGGCCTCGTTTGTGACCGGGGAGCTGTTTTTT. Translating gives CASSEMASFVTGELFF.

The sample holds one count of this clone. V and J are TRBV14 and TRBJ1-1; D unclear. Trimming left V 4 bases short and J 2 bases short, with 14 bases between. This CDR3 is built from 15 residues. Germline CDR1 reads SGHDN; CDR2 reads FVKESK. CDR3 loop: CASSLDWRTNTEAFF. CDR3 coding DNA: TGTGCCAGCAGCCTTGACTGGAGGACTAACACTGAAGCTTTCTTT.

The V call is TRBV9, the J call TRBJ2-7, with 7 positions matching TRBD1. J was trimmed by 3 bases and V by 0 bases; bases with no gene match: 6. CDR3 length: 15 residues. Germline CDR1 SGDLS, CDR2 YYNGEE. The DNA for the CDR3 is TGTGCCAGCAGCGTAGGACAGGGCTTCTTCTACGAGCAGTACTTC. Translation gives CASSVGQGFFYEQYF.

The chain employs TRBV7-2 and TRBJ2-1; possibly TRBD1 for D (5 bases). CDR1 is SGHTA, CDR2 FQGNSA, per germline. Deletions cut 1 base from V and 4 bases from J, with 5 bases between. This CDR3 has 13 residues. CDR3 residues: CTSSLGQYNEQFF. CDR3 sequence (DNA): TGTACCAGCAGCTTAGGACAGTACAATGAGCAGTTCTTC.

This clone was recorded only once. The chain is built from TRBV28 and TRBJ2-6; weak D call: TRBD2 (5 bases). This CDR3 has 16 amino acids. Trimming cost V 5 bases and J 0 bases, with 11 bases left between them. Germline values: CDR1 MDHEN, CDR2 SYDVKM. The CDR3 loop reads CASSPGGVSGANVLTF. The CDR3 DNA sequence: TGTGCCAGCAGTCCCGGAGGCGTCTCTGGGGCCAACGTCCTGACTTTC.

V is TRBV9 and J is TRBJ2-5; D perhaps matches TRBD2 (5 bases). The germline gives CDR1 SGDLS, CDR2 YYNGEE. The V and J ends lost 1 base and 3 bases respectively, with 10 bases between them. The CDR3 sequence is 14 residues long. CDR3 amino acids: CASSVSVGEETQYF. DNA of the CDR3: TGTGCCAGCAGCGTAAGCGTGGGAGAAGAGACCCAGTACTTC.

The rearrangement joins TRBV11-2 to TRBJ2-1; 10 bases agree with TRBD2. Per the germline V gene, CDR1 is SGHAT and CDR2 is FQNNGV. The CDR3 runs to 19 residues. Losses at the gene ends were 5 bases for V and 1 base for J; bases not matched to a gene: 14. The CDR3 protein is CASSRIGTSVSSSYNEQFF. Written as DNA, the CDR3 is TGTGCCAGCAGCCGTATCGGGACTAGCGTCTCGTCATCCTACAATGAGCAGTTCTTC. Full variable domain (remainder filled in from reference TRBV11-2 and TRBJ2-1): EAGVAQSPRYKIIEKRQSVAFWCNPISGHATLYWYQQILGQGPKLLIQFQNNGVVDDSQLPKDRFSAERLKGVDSTLKIQPAKLEDSAVYLCASSRIGTSVSSSYNEQFFGPGTRLTVL.

The J gene is TRBJ2-2, the V gene TRBV6-5; 9 nucleotides align to TRBD1. This CDR3 spans 15 amino acids. The junction had 2 bases not matched to a gene; V was cut back by 6 bases and J by 0 bases. Germline-derived CDR1 and CDR2 are MNHEY and SVGAGI. The CDR3 loop reads CASRWDRANTGELFF. The DNA of the CDR3 is TGTGCCAGCAGGTGGGACAGGGCGAACACCGGGGAGCTGTTTTTT.

Worth noting for this clone: This CDR3 is also generated by other DNA sequences in the sample. The chain links TRBV6-1 to TRBJ1-5, with D unresolved. Germline CDR1 MNHNS, CDR2 SASEGT. Trimming stripped 3 bases from V and 6 bases from J, with 6 bases between. The CDR3 is made up of 12 amino acids. The DNA of the CDR3 is TGTGCCAGCAGTGACGGGGTTCAGCCCCAGCATTTT. This sequence encodes CASSDGVQPQHF.

The chain joins TRBV7-2 to TRBJ2-5; no reliable D call. Looked up from germline, CDR1 is SGHTA and CDR2 is FQGNSA. Trimming cost V 1 base and J 5 bases, with 11 bases left between them. CDR3 size: 14 residues. CDR3 protein: CASSLVFSGETQYF. CDR3 nucleotide sequence: TGTGCCAGCAGCTTAGTTTTCTCCGGTGAGACCCAGTACTTC.

The chain uses TRBV29-1 and TRBJ1-5; tentatively, D is TRBD1 (5 bases). This CDR3 contains 13 residues. In germline, CDR1 is SQVTM, CDR2 ANQGSEA. The ends were cut back, 3 bases at V and 6 bases at J, with 12 bases in the middle. Here the CDR3 DNA reads TGCAGCGTTGACTCAGGGTTTGGTCAGCCCCAGCATTTT. It is translated as CSVDSGFGQPQHF.

Only a few counts were recorded for this clone. This sequence joins TRBV28 and TRBJ2-7, with a tentative D call TRBD1 (6 bases). The CDR3 has 14 amino acids. Between the trimmed V and J ends, which lost 5 bases and 3 bases, there was a span of 14 bases. Germline loops: CDR1 MDHEN, CDR2 SYDVKM. CDR3: CASSPLTGYYEQYF. The CDR3 nucleotides read TGTGCCAGCAGTCCACTTACAGGGTACTACGAGCAGTACTTC. Full variable domain (remainder filled in from reference TRBV28 and TRBJ2-7): DVKVTQSSRYLVKRTGEKVFLECVQDMDHENMFWYRQDPGLGLRLIYFSYDVKMKEKGDIPEGYSVSREKKERFSLILESASTNQTSMYLCASSPLTGYYEQYFGPGTRLTVT.

The table lists this clone with a few counts. The chain has TRBV3-1 (or the pseudogene TRBV3-2) and TRBJ2-1; 7 bases fit TRBD2. The V segment lost 1 base and the J segment 5 bases; nucleotides outside the gene matches: 8. Germline V CDR1 and CDR2: LGHDT, YNNKEL (reference sequence). CDR3 length: 16 amino acids. The CDR3 sequence is CASSQAPLGTNNEQFF. CDR3 bases: TGTGCCAGCAGCCAAGCACCCCTCGGGACTAACAATGAGCAGTTCTTC.

The chain carries TRBV29-1 and TRBJ2-1, with 12 bases fitting TRBD2. This CDR3 has 14 residues. CDR1 is SQVTM and CDR2 is ANQGSEA in the germline V gene. The trim removed 4 bases at V and 4 bases at J, leaving 2 bases unmatched. This CDR3 is CSVGLAGGYNEQFF. CDR3 DNA sequence: TGCAGCGTTGGGCTAGCGGGGGGGTACAATGAGCAGTTCTTC.

The chain joins TRBV18 to TRBJ2-2; D gene unclear. The CDR3 loop spans 14 amino acids. Germline V gene sequence: CDR1 KGHSH, CDR2 LQKENI. V gave up 5 bases and J gave up 1 base, with 8 bases separating them. CDR3 sequence (DNA): TGTGCCAGCTCAACCAACAGGAACACCGGGGAGCTGTTTTTT. Its protein product is CASSTNRNTGELFF.

This clone has more than one count but fewer than ten. J is TRBJ2-7 and V is TRBV28; the D gene is possibly TRBD2 (6 bases). Trimming removed 10 bases at V and 5 bases at J, with 21 bases between. Looked up from germline, CDR1 is MDHEN and CDR2 is SYDVKM. The CDR3 is made up of 14 amino acids. CDR3 residues: CATVGTPELHEQYF. The CDR3 region has the DNA TGTGCCACGGTCGGGACTCCGGAGCTCCACGAGCAGTACTTC.

This chain joins TRBV27 and TRBJ2-7; D possibly corresponds to TRBD2 (6 bases). The CDR3 consists of 13 residues. Between the trimmed V and J ends, which lost 3 bases and 7 bases, there was a span of 13 bases. The germline V gene has CDR1 MNHEY and CDR2 SMNVEV (reference sequence). The DNA for the CDR3 is TGTGCCAGCAGTTTGGTACGGGAGCGTGAGCAGTACTTC. It encodes CASSLVREREQYF.

This clone was observed a single time. The gene calls are TRBV10-3 and TRBJ2-3; TRBD1 agrees at 7 bases. With 3 bases clipped from V and 2 bases from J, the junction kept 5 bases outside the gene matches. Germline assignment: CDR1 ENHRY and CDR2 SYGVKD. The CDR3 length is 15 residues. CDR3 amino acids: CAISDGTANTDTQYF. CDR3 in DNA: TGTGCCATCAGTGACGGGACAGCCAACACAGATACGCAGTATTTT.